This T cell receptor beta chain was sequenced for a study of glioma-infiltrating T cells. CDR1 LNHDA and CDR2 SQIVND come from the germline V gene (reference sequence). Trimming took 6 bases from V and 1 from J, leaving 12 bases between them. The CDR3 length is 14 residues. Using RNA template, CDR3s of TCR alpha and beta were amplified with iRepertoire arm-PCR. One-step reverse transcription and amplification started from approximately 100-400 ng of tissue mRNA or PBMC total RNA. TCRdb recomputed calls from the multiplex PCR reads with MiXCR, one row per CDR3 protein. The repertoire holds approximately 190,000 distinct CDR3 sequences, with roughly 32% as singletons.

The TCR comes from a human donor with low-grade glioma or glioblastoma, undergoing nonglioma brain surgery, or in good health (not recorded which). The source material was glioma tissue, nonneoplastic brain tissue, or PBMCs (not recorded which). This chain uses TRBV19 with TRBJ1-1, with D possibly matching TRBD1 (6 bases). Written as DNA, the CDR3 is TGTGCCAGTAGAAGGGGGGCGCAGAACACTGAAGCTTTCTTT. Translation: CASRRGAQNTEAFF.